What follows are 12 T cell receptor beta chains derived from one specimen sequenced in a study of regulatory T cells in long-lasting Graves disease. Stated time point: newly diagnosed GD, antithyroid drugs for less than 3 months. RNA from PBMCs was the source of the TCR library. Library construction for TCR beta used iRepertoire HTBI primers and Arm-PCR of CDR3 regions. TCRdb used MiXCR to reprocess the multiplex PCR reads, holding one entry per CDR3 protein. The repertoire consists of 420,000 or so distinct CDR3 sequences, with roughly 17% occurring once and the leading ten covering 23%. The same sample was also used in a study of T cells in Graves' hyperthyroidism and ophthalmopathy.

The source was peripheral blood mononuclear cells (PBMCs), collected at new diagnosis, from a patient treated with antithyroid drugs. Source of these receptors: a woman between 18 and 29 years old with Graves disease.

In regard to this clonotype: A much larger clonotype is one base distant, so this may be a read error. The CDR3 coding sequence is TGTGCCAGCAGCTTGGTAGAGGACGAGACCCAGTACTTC. Translating gives CASSLVEDETQYF. The V call is TRBV5-6, the J call TRBJ2-5; no clear D gene. Trimming pared 0 bases from V and 5 bases from J, leaving 8 bases between. Germline V lookup: CDR1 SGHDT, CDR2 YYEEEE. The CDR3 totals 13 residues.

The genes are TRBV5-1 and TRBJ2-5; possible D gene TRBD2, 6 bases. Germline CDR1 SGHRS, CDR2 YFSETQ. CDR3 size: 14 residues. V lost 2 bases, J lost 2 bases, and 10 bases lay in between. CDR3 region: CASSFDGRQETQYF. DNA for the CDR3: TGCGCCAGCAGCTTCGACGGGAGACAAGAGACCCAGTACTTC.

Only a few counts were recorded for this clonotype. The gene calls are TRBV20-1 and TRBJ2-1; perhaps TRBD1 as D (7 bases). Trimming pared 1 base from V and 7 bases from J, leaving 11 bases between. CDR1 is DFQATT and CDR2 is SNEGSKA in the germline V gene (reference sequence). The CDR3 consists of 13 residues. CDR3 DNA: TGCAGTGCTAGAGGGACAGGAGGGAATGAGCAGTTCTTC. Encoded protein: CSARGTGGNEQFF.

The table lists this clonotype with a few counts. The CDR3 region has the DNA TGTGCCAGTAGTATCTCGGGTAACCCAGACACCGGGGAGCTGTTTTTT. Protein sequence: CASSISGNPDTGELFF. The chain links TRBV19 to TRBJ2-2; D remains ambiguous. The V and J ends lost 3 bases and 3 bases respectively, with 14 bases between them. Germline V lookup: CDR1 LNHDA, CDR2 SQIVND (reference sequence). The CDR3 has 16 amino acids.

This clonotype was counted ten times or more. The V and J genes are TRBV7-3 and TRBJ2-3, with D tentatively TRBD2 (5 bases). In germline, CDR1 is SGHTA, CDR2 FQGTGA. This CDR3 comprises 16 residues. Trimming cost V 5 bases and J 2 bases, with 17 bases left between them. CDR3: CASSTPEERPTDTQYF. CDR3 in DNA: TGTGCCAGCAGCACCCCGGAGGAGCGGCCCACAGATACGCAGTATTTT.

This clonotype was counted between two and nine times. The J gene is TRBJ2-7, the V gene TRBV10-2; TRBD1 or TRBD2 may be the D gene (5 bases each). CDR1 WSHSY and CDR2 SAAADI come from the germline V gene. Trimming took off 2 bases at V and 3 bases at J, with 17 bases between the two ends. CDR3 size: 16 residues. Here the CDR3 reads CASSEDQGRGDYEQYF. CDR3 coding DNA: TGCGCCAGCAGTGAGGACCAAGGCCGAGGGGACTACGAGCAGTACTTC.

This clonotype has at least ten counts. CDR3 residues: CASSLDSAGNQPQHF. CDR3 sequence (DNA): TGTGCCAGCAGCTTAGACAGCGCGGGCAATCAGCCCCAGCATTTT. This chain uses TRBV7-8 with TRBJ1-5; D is unresolved. In germline, CDR1 is SGHVS, CDR2 FQNEAQ. V was cut by 1 base and J by 2 bases, with 9 bases left in between. This CDR3 is 15 amino acids long.

As DNA, the CDR3 is TGTGCCAGCAGTCCAAAAAACCCTGTTAATACGCAGTATTTT. Its protein product is CASSPKNPVNTQYF. V and J are TRBV6-1 and TRBJ2-3, with D unclear. V lost 5 bases and J lost 7, with 16 bases in between. Germline-derived CDR1 and CDR2 are MNHNS and SASEGT. The CDR3 sequence is 14 residues long.

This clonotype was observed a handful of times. CDR3 coding DNA: TGTGCCAGCAGTTCACTCGAAGGGGAAGGCTACACCTTC. Translating gives CASSSLEGEGYTF. The chain combines TRBV6-2 or TRBV6-3 with TRBJ1-2; perhaps TRBD1 as D (5 bases). CDR1 is MNHEY and CDR2 is SVGEGT in the germline V gene. The CDR3 loop spans 13 amino acids. V shed 4 bases and J shed 8 bases, with 14 bases lying between them.

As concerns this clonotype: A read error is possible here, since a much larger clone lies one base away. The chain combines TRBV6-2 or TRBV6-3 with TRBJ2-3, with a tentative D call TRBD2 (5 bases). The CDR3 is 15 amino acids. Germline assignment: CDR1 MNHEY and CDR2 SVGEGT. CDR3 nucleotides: TGTGTCAGCAGTTACCGCTGGGAGAGGACAGATACGCAGTATTTT. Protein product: CVSSYRWERTDTQYF.

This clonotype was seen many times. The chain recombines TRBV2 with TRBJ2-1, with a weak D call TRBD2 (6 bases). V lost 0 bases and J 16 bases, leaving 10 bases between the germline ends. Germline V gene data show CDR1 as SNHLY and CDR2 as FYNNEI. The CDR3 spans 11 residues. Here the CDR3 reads CASSEAETSFF. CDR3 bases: TGTGCCAGCAGTGAAGCTGAGACTAGTTTCTTC.

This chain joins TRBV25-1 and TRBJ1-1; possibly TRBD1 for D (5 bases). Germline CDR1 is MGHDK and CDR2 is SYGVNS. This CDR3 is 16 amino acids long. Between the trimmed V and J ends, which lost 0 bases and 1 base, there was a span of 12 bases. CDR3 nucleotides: TGTGCCAGCAGTGAATATAAGGGGAGCGGGAACACTGAAGCTTTCTTT. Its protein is CASSEYKGSGNTEAFF.